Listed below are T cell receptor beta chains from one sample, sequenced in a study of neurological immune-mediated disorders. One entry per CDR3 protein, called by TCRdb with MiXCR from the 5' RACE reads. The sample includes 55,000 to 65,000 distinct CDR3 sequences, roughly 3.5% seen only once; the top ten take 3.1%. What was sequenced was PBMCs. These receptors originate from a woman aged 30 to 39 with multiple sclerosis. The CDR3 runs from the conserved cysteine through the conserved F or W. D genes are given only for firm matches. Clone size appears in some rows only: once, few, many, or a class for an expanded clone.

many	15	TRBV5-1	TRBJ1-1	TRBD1	TGCGCCAGCAGCTTGGTTGGGGACAGGGATAAAGAAGCTTTCTTT	CASSLVGDRDKEAFF
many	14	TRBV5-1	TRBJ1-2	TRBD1	TGCGCCAGCAGCTGGACGGACAGGGGGCCTGGCTACACCTTC	CASSWTDRGPGYTF
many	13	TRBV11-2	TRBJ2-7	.	TGTGCCAGCAGCCTCCCCATGCGGTACGAGCAGTACTTC	CASSLPMRYEQYF
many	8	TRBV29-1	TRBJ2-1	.	TGCAGCGTCTCTGGGCCCCTCTTC	CSVSGPLF
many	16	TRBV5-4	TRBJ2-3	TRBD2	TGTGCCAGCAGGGGTGCGGGAGGGCCATCCACAGATACGCAGTATTTT	CASRGAGGPSTDTQYF
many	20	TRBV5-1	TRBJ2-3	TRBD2	TGCGCCAGCAGCTCGGGCGTCAGCGGGAGTGGGGTCGGCGTGACAGATACGCAGTATTTT	CASSSGVSGSGVGVTDTQYF
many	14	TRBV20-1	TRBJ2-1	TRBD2	TGCAGTGCTAGGGTCCTAGCGGGGCACAATGAGCAGTTCTTC	CSARVLAGHNEQFF
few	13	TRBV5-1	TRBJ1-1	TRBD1	TGCGCCAGCAAAGGACAGGGATGGACTGAAGCTTTCTTT	CASKGQGWTEAFF
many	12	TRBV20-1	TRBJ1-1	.	TGCAGTGCTACAGGATATAAAGGGTTCGCTTTCTTT	CSATGYKGFAFF
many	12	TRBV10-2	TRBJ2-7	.	TGCGCCAGCAACGACGGAGACTACGAGCAGTACTTC	CASNDGDYEQYF
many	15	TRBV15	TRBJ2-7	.	TGTGCCACCAGCAGAGATCTTTTTGGCGGATCCGAGCAGTACTTC	CATSRDLFGGSEQYF
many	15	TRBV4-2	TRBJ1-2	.	TGTGCCAGCAGCCAAGAAATAGGAGGGGCGGGAGGCTACACCTTC	CASSQEIGGAGGYTF
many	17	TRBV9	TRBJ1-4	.	TGTGCCAGCAGCGCGCACCCAGTGGAGGGGTCTAATGAAAAACTGTTTTTT	CASSAHPVEGSNEKLFF
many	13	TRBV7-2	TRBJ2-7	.	TGTGCCAGCAGCGAAATTAGCGTCGGCGAGCAGTACTTC	CASSEISVGEQYF
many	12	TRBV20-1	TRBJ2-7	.	TGCAGTGCTCCTGACTACCGCTACGAGCAGTACTTC	CSAPDYRYEQYF
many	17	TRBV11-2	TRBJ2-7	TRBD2	TGTGCCAGCAGCCGAGTAGCGGGGCGGGGAAACTACTACGAGCAGTACTTC	CASSRVAGRGNYYEQYF
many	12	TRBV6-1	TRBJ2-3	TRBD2	TGTGCCATAGGACTAGCGACAGATACGCAGTATTTT	CAIGLATDTQYF
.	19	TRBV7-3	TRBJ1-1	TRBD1	TGTGCCAGCAGCTTAACGTTTCCAGGGTCAGGGGGGGGAGCCACTGAAGCTTTCTTT	CASSLTFPGSGGGATEAFF
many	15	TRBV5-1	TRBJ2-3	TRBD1	TGCGCCAGCAGCGTTCCAGGGGGCGGGACAGATACGCAGTATTTT	CASSVPGGGTDTQYF
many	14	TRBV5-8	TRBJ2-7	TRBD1	TGTGCCAGCAGCTTCGCACCGGGACAGCGCGAGCAGTACTTC	CASSFAPGQREQYF
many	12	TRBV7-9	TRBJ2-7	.	TGTGCCAGCAGCATGCAGGATTACGAGCAGTACTTC	CASSMQDYEQYF
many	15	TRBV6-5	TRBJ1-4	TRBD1	TGTGCCAGCAGTTTCACAAACAGGGGTCTGGAAAAACTGTTTTTT	CASSFTNRGLEKLFF
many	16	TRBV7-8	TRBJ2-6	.	TGTGCCAGCAGCTTAGGTACGGACCTCCGGGCCAACGTCCTGACTTTC	CASSLGTDLRANVLTF
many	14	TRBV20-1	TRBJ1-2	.	TGCAGTGCTAGAGATAACTTAGCTAACTATGGCTACACCTTC	CSARDNLANYGYTF
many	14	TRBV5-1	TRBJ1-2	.	TGCGCCAGCAACTCCGGAGGTGGTGGCTATGGCTACACCTTC	CASNSGGGGYGYTF
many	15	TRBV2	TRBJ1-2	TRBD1	TGTGCCAGCAATCTCAGGGGACAGGGTGGCGATGGCTACACCTTC	CASNLRGQGGDGYTF
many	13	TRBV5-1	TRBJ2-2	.	TGCGCCAGCAGCCGGGGAAACACCGGGGAGCTGTTTTTT	CASSRGNTGELFF
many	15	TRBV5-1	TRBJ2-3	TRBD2	TGCGCCAGCACCCTGGAGGGAGGGACGTGGGATACGCAGTATTTT	CASTLEGGTWDTQYF
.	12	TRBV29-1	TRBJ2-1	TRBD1	TGCAGCGAGAGGGACAGGGAAAATGAGCAGTTCTTC	CSERDRENEQFF
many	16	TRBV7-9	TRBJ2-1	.	TGTGCCAGCAGCTTATTTGTGTCACTAGGCCACAATGAGCAGTTCTTC	CASSLFVSLGHNEQFF
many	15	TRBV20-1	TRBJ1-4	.	TGCAGTGCTAGAGATCGCCGCCGCATAGGATCTAGACTGTTTTTT	CSARDRRRIGSRLFF
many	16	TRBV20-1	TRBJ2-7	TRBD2	TGCAGTGCTAGAGGAGCCGGGACTAGCTCGGGCTACGAGCAGTACTTC	CSARGAGTSSGYEQYF
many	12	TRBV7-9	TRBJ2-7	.	TGTGCCAGCAGCTTAGTTTCGTCCGAGCAGTACTTC	CASSLVSSEQYF
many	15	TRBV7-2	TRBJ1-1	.	TGTGCCAGCACCGAGCCCGGAGTCATGAACACTGAAGCTTTCTTT	CASTEPGVMNTEAFF
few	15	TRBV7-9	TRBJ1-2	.	TGTGCCAGCAGCCCCTTACGGCCCCCCAACTATGGCTACACCTTC	CASSPLRPPNYGYTF
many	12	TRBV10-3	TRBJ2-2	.	TGTGCCTCCACCCGACGCACCGGGGAGCTGTTTTTT	CASTRRTGELFF
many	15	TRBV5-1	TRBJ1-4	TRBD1	TGCGCCAGCAGCTGGTGGACAGGGAGGGATGAAAAACTGTTTTTT	CASSWWTGRDEKLFF
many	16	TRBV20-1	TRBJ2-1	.	TGCAGTGCTTCCGGCTTGCTAGGTGGCTCCTACAATGAGCAGTTCTTC	CSASGLLGGSYNEQFF
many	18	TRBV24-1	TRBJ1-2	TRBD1	TGTGCCACCAGTGATCCCCGGACAGGTGCGGGGGCCAACTATGGCTACACCTTC	CATSDPRTGAGANYGYTF
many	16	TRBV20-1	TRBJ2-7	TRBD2	TGCAGTGCTAGAGATCCCAGCGGGAGCAACCACTACGAGCAGTACTTC	CSARDPSGSNHYEQYF
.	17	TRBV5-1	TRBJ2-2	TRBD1	TGCGCCAGCAGCTCGCTCCTACAGGGGTCGAACACCGGGGAGCTGTTTTTT	CASSSLLQGSNTGELFF
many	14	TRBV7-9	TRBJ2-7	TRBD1	TGTGCCAGCAGCTTTGCGGACAGGAGCCGGGAGCAGTACTTC	CASSFADRSREQYF
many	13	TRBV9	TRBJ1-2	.	TGTGCCAGCAGCGTAGCAGGGAACCATGGCTACACCTTC	CASSVAGNHGYTF
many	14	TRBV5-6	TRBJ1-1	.	TGTGCCAGCAGCTTGGTTCAGCTGAACACTGAAGCTTTCTTT	CASSLVQLNTEAFF
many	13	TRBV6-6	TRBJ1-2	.	TGTGCCAGCAGCCTGACCACTAATAGTGGCTACACCTTC	CASSLTTNSGYTF
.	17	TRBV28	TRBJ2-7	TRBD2	TGTGCCAGCAGTCACGCACTGGGACTAGCGGGAGTAGGGGAGCAGTACTTC	CASSHALGLAGVGEQYF
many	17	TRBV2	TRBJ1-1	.	TGTGCCAGCAGCTACAGGGAGGTTTGGAGGGCGAACACTGAAGCTTTCTTT	CASSYREVWRANTEAFF
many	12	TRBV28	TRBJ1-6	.	TGTGCCAGCAGGGTTTCCATTCAACCCCTCCACTTT	CASRVSIQPLHF
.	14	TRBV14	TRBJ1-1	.	TGTGCCAGCAGCCAAGAGTTCATTCCCACTGAAGCTTTCTTT	CASSQEFIPTEAFF
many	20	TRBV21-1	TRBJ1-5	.	TGTGCCAGCAGTAGAAAGAACAGGGCGCGTGAGAACCTAAGCAATCAGCCCCAGCATTTT	CASSRKNRARENLSNQPQHF
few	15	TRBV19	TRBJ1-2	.	TGTGCCAGTAGTATAGACACCATCCAAGGCTATGGCTACACCTTC	CASSIDTIQGYGYTF
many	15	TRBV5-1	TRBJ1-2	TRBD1	TGCGCCAGCAGCAGCGGCGTGACAGGGGACTATGGCTACACCTTC	CASSSGVTGDYGYTF
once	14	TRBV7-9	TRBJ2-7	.	TGTGCCAGCAGCTCCGCCGGAAAGTTCTACGAGCAGTACTTC	CASSSAGKFYEQYF
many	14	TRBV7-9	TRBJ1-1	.	TGTGCCAGCAGCTTAAAGAGTGGGTTAACTGAAGCTTTCTTT	CASSLKSGLTEAFF
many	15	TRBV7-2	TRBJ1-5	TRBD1	TGTGCCAGCAGCCTTGGGACAGGGGCAAATCAGCCCCAGCATTTT	CASSLGTGANQPQHF
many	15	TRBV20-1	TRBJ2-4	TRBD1	TGCAGTGCCACGGACAGGGGGGTAGCCAAAAACATTCAGTACTTC	CSATDRGVAKNIQYF
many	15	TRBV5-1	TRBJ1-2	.	TGCGCCAGCAGCTTGGACACCACCCACATCTATGGCTACACCTTC	CASSLDTTHIYGYTF
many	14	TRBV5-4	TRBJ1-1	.	TGTGCCAGCAGCTTGGGATCTAGGGACACTGAAGCTTTCTTT	CASSLGSRDTEAFF
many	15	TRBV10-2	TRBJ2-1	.	TGCGCCAGCAGTTCAGGGGGGGCGGGGCGAAATGAGCAGTTCTTC	CASSSGGAGRNEQFF
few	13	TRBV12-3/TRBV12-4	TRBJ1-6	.	TGTGCCAGCAGCTTGGACAGTGAAAGAGCCCTCCACTTT	CASSLDSERALHF